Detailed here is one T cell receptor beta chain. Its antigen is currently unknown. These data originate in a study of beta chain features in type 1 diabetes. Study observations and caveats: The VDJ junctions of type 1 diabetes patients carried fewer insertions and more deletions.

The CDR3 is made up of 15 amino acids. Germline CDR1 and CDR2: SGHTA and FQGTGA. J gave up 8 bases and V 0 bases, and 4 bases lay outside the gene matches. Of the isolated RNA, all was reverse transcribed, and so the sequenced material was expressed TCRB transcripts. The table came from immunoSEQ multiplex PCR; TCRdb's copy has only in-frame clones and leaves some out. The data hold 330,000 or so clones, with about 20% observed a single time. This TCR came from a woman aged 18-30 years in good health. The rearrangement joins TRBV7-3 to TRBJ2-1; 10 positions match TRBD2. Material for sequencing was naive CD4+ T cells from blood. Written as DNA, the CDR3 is TGTGCCAGCAGCTTAACCAGCGGGGGGGCCTATGAGCAGTTCTTC. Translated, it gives CASSLTSGGAYEQFF. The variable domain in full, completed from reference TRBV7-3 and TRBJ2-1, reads GAGVSQTPSNKVTEKGKYVELRCDPISGHTALYWYRQSLGQGPEFLIYFQGTGAADDSGLPNDRFFAVRPEGSVSTLKIQRTERGDSAVYLCASSLTSGGAYEQFFGPGTRLTVL.